The clone carrying this TCR beta chain was seen at least ten times. Its antigen remains unknown. This entry comes from a study of T cell repertoires in cytomegalovirus infection. Study-wide points: There were carriers of CMV plus the relevant HLA, and cumulative public TCR beta family frequency identified them. In two of eight donors, the top clonotype was HLA-C-restricted CMV-specific.

A single record per CDR3 protein comes from TCRdb applying MiXCR to the reads. In the table there are 560,000 or so distinct CDR3 sequences, 15% to 20% of which are singletons. The CDR3 is 16 residues long. V lost 4 bases, J lost 3 bases, and 8 bases stayed unmatched. Germline V gene sequence: CDR1 SGHVS, CDR2 FQNEAQ. This chain links TRBV7-8 with TRBJ2-2; TRBD1 matches at 7 bases. Sequencing was carried out using CD8+ T cells from PBMCs. This clonotype was obtained from a human donor in good health (CMV status not recorded). Some clones in this sample may be carry-over from other donors' samples. The CDR3 region is CASSSLDRSYTGELFF. The CDR3 region has the DNA TGTGCCAGCAGCTCCCTGGACAGGTCTTACACCGGGGAGCTGTTTTTT.